This T cell receptor (beta chain) appears in the sequencing data of a study of beta chain features in type 1 diabetes. Expressed TCRB transcripts were sequenced because the isolated RNA had all been reverse transcribed beforehand. Some clones are missing from TCRdb's copy, which holds only in-frame ones; the method was immunoSEQ multiplex PCR. Of around 300,000 clones in the sample, 8% to 13% were seen once. The sample comprised naive CD4+ T cells from blood. The TCR comes from a woman aged 25-40 years in good health.

CDR3 nucleotide sequence: TGTGCCACCAGCAGAGATTTGGGAACTAGCGGGACCTACAATGAGCAGTTCTTC. It encodes CATSRDLGTSGTYNEQFF. The chain recombines TRBV15 with TRBJ2-1; 10 nucleotides line up with TRBD2. CDR3 length: 18 residues. The germline CDR1 and CDR2 sequences are LNHNV and YYDKDF (reference sequence). J lost 2 bases, V lost 0 bases, and 7 bases had no gene match.